This TCR beta chain was identified in a study of CD8+ T cells in alopecia areata. Study information: The study gave tofacitinib for 6 to 18 months, then 6 months off drug.

cDNA reverse transcribed from extracted RNA served as the sequencing template. Some clones are missing from TCRdb's copy, which holds only in-frame ones; the method was immunoSEQ multiplex PCR. The sample contains 210,000 or so clones, approximately 72% of which appear only once. Deletions cut 6 bases from V and 5 bases from J, with 8 bases between. The CDR3 spans 11 residues. Germline lookup yields CDR1 MNHEY and CDR2 SVGAGI. The sample's treatment: oral pan-JAK inhibitor, 5-10 mg twice daily. This material consisted of CD4+ T cells sorted from blood, taken at approximately week 45, from a patient treated with tofacitinib. The sequence derives from a human donor with alopecia areata. The chain has TRBV6-5 and TRBJ2-7; D ambiguous. CDR3 nucleotide sequence: TGTGCCAGCAGGCTGGTCCACGAGCAGTACTTC. It specifies CASRLVHEQYF.